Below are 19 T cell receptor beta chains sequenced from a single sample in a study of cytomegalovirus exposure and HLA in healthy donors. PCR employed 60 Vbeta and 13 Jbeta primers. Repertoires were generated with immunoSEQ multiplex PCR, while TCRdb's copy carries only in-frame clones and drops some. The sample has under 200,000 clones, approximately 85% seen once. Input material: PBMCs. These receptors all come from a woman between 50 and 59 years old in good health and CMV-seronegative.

CDR3 protein: CASRLTLRQDTQYF. The DNA for the CDR3 is TGTGCCAGCAGATTGACACTCCGACAAGATACGCAGTATTTT. The genes are TRBV27 and TRBJ2-3; D unresolved. This CDR3 region has 14 residues. V was pared by 6 bases and J by 5 bases, with 15 bases between. Germline V gene lookup returns CDR1 MNHEY and CDR2 SMNVEV (reference sequence).

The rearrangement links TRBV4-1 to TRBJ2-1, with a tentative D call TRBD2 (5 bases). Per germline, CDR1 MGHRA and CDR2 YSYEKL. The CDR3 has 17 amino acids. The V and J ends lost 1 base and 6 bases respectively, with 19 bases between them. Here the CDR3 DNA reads TGCGCCAGCAGCCAAGCCCTCCCTAGCAACTCCCCCAATGAGCAGTTCTTC. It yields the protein CASSQALPSNSPNEQFF.

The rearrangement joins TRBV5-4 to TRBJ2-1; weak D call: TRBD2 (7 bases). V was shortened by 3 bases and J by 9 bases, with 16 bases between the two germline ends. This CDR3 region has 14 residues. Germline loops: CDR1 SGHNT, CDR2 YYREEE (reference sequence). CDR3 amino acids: CASSYSGGGGEQFF. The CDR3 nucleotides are TGTGCCAGCAGCTATAGTGGGGGGGGCGGTGAGCAGTTCTTC.

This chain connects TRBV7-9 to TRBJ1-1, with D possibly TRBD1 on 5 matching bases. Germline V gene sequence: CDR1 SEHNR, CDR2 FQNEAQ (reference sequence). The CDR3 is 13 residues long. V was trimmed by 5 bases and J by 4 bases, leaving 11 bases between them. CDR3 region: CASSPKGPTEAFF. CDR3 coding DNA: TGTGCCAGCAGCCCAAAGGGGCCCACTGAAGCTTTCTTT. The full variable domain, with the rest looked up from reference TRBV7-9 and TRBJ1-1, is DTGVSQNPRHKITKRGQNVTFRCDPISEHNRLYWYRQTLGQGPEFLTYFQNEAQLEKSRLLSDRFSAERPKGSFSTLEIQRTEQGDSAMYLCASSPKGPTEAFFGQGTRLTVV.

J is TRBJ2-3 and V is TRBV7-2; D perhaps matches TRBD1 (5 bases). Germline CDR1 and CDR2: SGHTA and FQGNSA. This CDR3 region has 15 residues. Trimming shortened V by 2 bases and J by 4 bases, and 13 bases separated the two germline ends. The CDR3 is CASSLTGISSDTQYF. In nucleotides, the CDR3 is TGTGCCAGCAGCTTAACAGGAATCTCTTCAGATACGCAGTATTTT.

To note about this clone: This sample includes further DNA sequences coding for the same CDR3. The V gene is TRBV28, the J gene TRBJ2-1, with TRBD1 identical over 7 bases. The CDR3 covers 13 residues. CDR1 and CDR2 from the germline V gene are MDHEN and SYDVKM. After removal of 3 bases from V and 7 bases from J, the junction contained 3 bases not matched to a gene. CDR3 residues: CASSLAGGNEQFF. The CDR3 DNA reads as TGTGCCAGCAGTTTGGCAGGGGGTAATGAGCAGTTCTTC.

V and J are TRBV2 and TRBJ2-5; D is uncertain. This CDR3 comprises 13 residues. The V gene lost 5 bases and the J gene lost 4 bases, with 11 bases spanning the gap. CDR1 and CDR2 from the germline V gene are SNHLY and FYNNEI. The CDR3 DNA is TGTGCCAGCAGTATTCGGTCTCGAGAGACCCAGTACTTC. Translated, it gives CASSIRSRETQYF.

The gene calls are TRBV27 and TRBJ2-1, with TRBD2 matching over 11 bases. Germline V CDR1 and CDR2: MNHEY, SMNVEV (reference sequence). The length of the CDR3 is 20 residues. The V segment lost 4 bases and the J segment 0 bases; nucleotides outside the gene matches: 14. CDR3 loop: CASSSRLAGSYRGSYNEQFF. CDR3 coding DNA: TGTGCCAGCAGTTCAAGACTAGCGGGATCTTATAGGGGCTCCTACAATGAGCAGTTCTTC.

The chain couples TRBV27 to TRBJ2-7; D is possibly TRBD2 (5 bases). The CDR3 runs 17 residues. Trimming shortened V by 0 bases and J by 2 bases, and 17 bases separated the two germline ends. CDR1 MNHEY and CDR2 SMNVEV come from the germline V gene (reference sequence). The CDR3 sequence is CASSLSPPSGEPYEQYF. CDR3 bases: TGTGCCAGCAGTTTATCGCCCCCTAGTGGGGAGCCCTACGAGCAGTACTTC.

The CDR3 bases are TGTGCCAGTAGTAGCCAACAGGGGGCCTACTATGGCTACACCTTC. This sequence encodes CASSSQQGAYYGYTF. J is TRBJ1-2 and V is TRBV19; 9 nucleotides match TRBD1. Looked up from germline, CDR1 is LNHDA and CDR2 is SQIVND (reference sequence). V shed 4 bases, J shed 3 bases, and the junction held 6 bases outside the gene matches. There are 15 residues in the CDR3.

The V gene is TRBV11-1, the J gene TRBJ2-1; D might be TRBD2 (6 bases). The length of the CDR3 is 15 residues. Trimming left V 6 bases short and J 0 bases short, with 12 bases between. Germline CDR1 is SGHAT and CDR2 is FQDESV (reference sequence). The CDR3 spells CASSIAVNSYNEQFF. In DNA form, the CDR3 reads TGTGCCAGCAGTATAGCGGTTAACTCCTACAATGAGCAGTTCTTC.

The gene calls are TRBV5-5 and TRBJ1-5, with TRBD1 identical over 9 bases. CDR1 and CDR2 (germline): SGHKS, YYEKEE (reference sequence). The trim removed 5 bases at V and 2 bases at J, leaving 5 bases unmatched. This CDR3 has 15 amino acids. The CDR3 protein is CASSLQGAGNQPQHF. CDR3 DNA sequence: TGTGCCAGCAGTTTACAGGGGGCAGGCAATCAGCCCCAGCATTTT.

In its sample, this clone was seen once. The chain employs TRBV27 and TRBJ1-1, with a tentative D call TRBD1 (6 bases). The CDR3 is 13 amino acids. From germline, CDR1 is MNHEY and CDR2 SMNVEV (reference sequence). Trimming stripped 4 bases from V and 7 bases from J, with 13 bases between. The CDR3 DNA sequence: TGTGCCAGCAGTTCCCGACAGGCAATTGAAGCTTTCTTT. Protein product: CASSSRQAIEAFF.

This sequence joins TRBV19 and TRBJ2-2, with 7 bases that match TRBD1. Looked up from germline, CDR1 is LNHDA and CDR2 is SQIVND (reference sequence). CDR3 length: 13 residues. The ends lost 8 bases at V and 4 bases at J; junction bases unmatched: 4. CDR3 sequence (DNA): TGTGCCAGTGACAGGGCGGGCACCGGGGAGCTGTTTTTT. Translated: CASDRAGTGELFF.

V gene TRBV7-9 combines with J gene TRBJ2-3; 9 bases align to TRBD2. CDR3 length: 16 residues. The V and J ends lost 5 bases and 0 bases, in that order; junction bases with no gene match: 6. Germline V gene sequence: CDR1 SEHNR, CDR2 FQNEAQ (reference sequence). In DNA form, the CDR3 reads TGTGCCAGCAGCAAGGGTAGCGGGGGAAGCACAGATACGCAGTATTTT. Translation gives CASSKGSGGSTDTQYF.

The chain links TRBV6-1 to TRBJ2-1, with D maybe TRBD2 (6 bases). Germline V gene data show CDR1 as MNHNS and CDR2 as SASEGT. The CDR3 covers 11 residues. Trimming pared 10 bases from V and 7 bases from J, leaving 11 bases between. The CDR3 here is CATAGRNEQFF. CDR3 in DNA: TGTGCCACCGCGGGGAGGAATGAGCAGTTCTTC.

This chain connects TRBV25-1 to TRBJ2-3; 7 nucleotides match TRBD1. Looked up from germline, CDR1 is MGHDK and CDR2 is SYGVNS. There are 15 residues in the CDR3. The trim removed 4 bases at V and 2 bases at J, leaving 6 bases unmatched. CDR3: CASSGNRGFTDTQYF. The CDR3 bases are TGTGCCAGCAGTGGAAACAGGGGTTTCACAGATACGCAGTATTTT.

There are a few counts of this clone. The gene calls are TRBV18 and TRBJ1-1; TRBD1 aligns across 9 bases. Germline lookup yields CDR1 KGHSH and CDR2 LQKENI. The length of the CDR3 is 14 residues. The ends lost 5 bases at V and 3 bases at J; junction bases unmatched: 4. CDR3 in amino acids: CASSSGQGHTEAFF. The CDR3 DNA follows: TGTGCCAGCTCAAGCGGACAGGGGCACACTGAAGCTTTCTTT.

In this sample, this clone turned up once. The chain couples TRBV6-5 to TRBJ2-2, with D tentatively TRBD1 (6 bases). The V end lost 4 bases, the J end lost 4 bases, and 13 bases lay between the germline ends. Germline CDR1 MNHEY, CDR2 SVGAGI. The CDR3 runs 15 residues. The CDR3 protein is CASSFTRQVTGELFF. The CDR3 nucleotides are TGTGCCAGCAGTTTTACCCGACAGGTCACCGGGGAGCTGTTTTTT.